The rows below give T cell receptor beta chains drawn from one sample of a study of T-cell reconstitution after alpha-beta-depleted transplantation in children. MiXCR was run by TCRdb on the PCR reads, yielding one entry per CDR3 protein. The data contain some 100,000 distinct CDR3 sequences, more than 20% of them seen just once; the ten biggest clones take up roughly a fifth. The sample in question was PBMCs, obtained before TCRalphabeta/CD19-depleted stem cell transplant. These receptors all stem from a boy under 10 years old with acute lymphoblastic leukemia, due to receive a stem cell transplant. Both conserved end residues are part of each CDR3. D genes are given only for firm matches. Rows may omit the clone size; those that give it use once, few, many or a size class.

TRBJ1-2	few	TRBV27	TRBD1	CASSANQGGGYTF	TGTGCCAGCAGTGCGAATCAGGGGGGAGGCTACACCTTC
TRBJ1-1	.	TRBV5-1	TRBD1	CASSPDGRGRNTEAFF	TGCGCCAGCAGCCCGGACGGCAGGGGGAGGAACACTGAAGCTTTCTTT
TRBJ2-7	.	TRBV28	.	CASRRGTSSYEQYF	TGTGCCAGCAGGCGGGGTACAAGCTCCTACGAGCAGTACTTC
TRBJ2-2	.	TRBV7-8	TRBD1	CASSFGQGPENTGELFF	TGTGCCAGCAGCTTTGGACAGGGGCCCGAAAACACCGGGGAGCTGTTTTTT
TRBJ2-4	few	TRBV20-1	.	CSARDRGRDIQYF	TGCAGTGCTAGAGACCGGGGTAGGGACATTCAGTACTTC
TRBJ1-2	.	TRBV28	.	CASSVGSYYGYTF	TGTGCCAGCAGTGTCGGGTCTTACTATGGCTACACCTTC
TRBJ2-7	few	TRBV9	.	CASSGRDDSYEQYF	TGTGCCAGCAGCGGCCGGGACGACTCCTACGAGCAGTACTTC
TRBJ2-5	many	TRBV12-3/TRBV12-4	.	CASSFGQSEETQYF	TGTGCCAGCAGTTTTGGGCAGTCGGAGGAGACCCAGTACTTC
TRBJ1-5	.	TRBV6-5	.	CASKAPNQPQHF	TGTGCCAGCAAGGCCCCAAATCAGCCCCAGCATTTT
TRBJ2-2	.	TRBV28	.	CASSLLRGVPGELFF	TGTGCCAGCAGTTTACTTCGGGGCGTACCCGGGGAGCTGTTTTTT
TRBJ2-3	.	TRBV5-1	TRBD2	CASLVGTSRSTDTQYF	TGCGCCAGCTTGGTCGGGACTAGTAGAAGCACAGATACGCAGTATTTT
TRBJ1-5	few	TRBV6-2/TRBV6-3	.	CASSHATISNQPQHF	TGTGCCAGCAGTCACGCGACCATTAGCAATCAGCCCCAGCATTTT
TRBJ2-5	.	TRBV5-1	.	CASSTGRGSETQYF	TGCGCCAGCAGCACGGGACGCGGTAGTGAGACCCAGTACTTC
TRBJ2-3	few	TRBV6-2/TRBV6-3	.	CASSYADFQPKVDTQYF	TGTGCCAGCAGTTACGCCGACTTCCAGCCCAAGGTGGATACGCAGTATTTT
TRBJ2-7	many	TRBV12-3/TRBV12-4	TRBD2	CASSRSGGPYEQYF	TGTGCCAGCAGTCGTAGCGGGGGACCCTACGAGCAGTACTTC
TRBJ2-1	.	TRBV30	.	CAWSVDLKQHNEQFF	TGTGCCTGGAGTGTGGACCTCAAACAGCACAATGAGCAGTTCTTC
TRBJ1-6	few	TRBV12-3/TRBV12-4	.	CASSPPGLRSSPLHF	TGTGCCAGCAGTCCACCGGGACTTCGTTCTTCACCCCTCCACTTT
TRBJ1-4	.	TRBV16	.	CASSQSGDAYEKLFF	TGTGCCAGCAGCCAATCCGGGGATGCTTATGAAAAACTGTTTTTT
TRBJ2-1	many	TRBV20-1	TRBD2	CSVPSGGPPNEQFF	TGCAGTGTCCCTAGCGGAGGGCCCCCCAATGAGCAGTTCTTC
TRBJ2-5	.	TRBV11-2	.	CASSLSTGGETQYF	TGTGCCAGCAGCCTCTCGACAGGTGGAGAGACCCAGTACTTC
TRBJ2-7	many	TRBV7-2	.	CASSPRTVEQYF	TGTGCCAGCAGCCCAAGGACAGTCGAGCAGTACTTC
TRBJ2-7	few	TRBV24-1	.	CATSDPRGSPYEQYF	TGTGCCACCAGTGATCCAAGAGGGTCCCCCTACGAGCAGTACTTC
TRBJ1-6	many	TRBV28	.	CAIDRGDSPLHF	TGTGCCATAGACAGAGGTGATTCACCCCTCCACTTT
TRBJ2-7	few	TRBV29-1	.	CSALWGHEQYF	TGCAGCGCCCTCTGGGGTCACGAGCAGTACTTC
TRBJ2-5	many	TRBV5-1	TRBD2	CASSLGPSGGGETQYF	TGCGCCAGCAGCTTGGGCCCTAGCGGAGGAGGGGAGACCCAGTACTTC
TRBJ2-1	few	TRBV29-1	.	CSVEGRYNEQFF	TGCAGCGTTGAAGGCCGATACAATGAGCAGTTCTTC
TRBJ2-1	.	TRBV9	TRBD1	CASSVRTGDYNEQFF	TGTGCCAGCAGCGTACGGACAGGGGATTACAATGAGCAGTTCTTC
TRBJ2-4	many	TRBV4-3	.	CASSQGGGQVPLAKNIQYF	TGCGCCAGCAGCCAAGGGGGAGGACAGGTGCCTCTAGCCAAAAACATTCAGTACTTC
TRBJ2-7	many	TRBV5-1	TRBD1	CASSSEDRGYEQYF	TGCGCCAGCAGCTCCGAGGACAGGGGCTACGAGCAGTACTTC
TRBJ2-3	few	TRBV29-1	.	CSVGWSSASTDTQYF	TGCAGCGTGGGGTGGAGTTCAGCTAGCACAGATACGCAGTATTTT
TRBJ2-3	.	TRBV28	.	CASRLSGGWSTDTQYF	TGTGCCAGCAGACTTAGCGGAGGATGGAGCACAGATACGCAGTATTTT
TRBJ2-5	few	TRBV5-1	TRBD2	CASSLVLAGIQETQYF	TGCGCCAGCAGCTTGGTACTAGCGGGTATTCAAGAGACCCAGTACTTC
TRBJ2-1	.	TRBV6-5	TRBD2	CASSLGLAGSYNEQFF	TGTGCCAGCAGTTTGGGACTAGCGGGCTCCTACAATGAGCAGTTCTTC
TRBJ2-6	.	TRBV9	.	CASRDGTRPGANVLTF	TGTGCCAGCCGAGATGGGACAAGGCCTGGGGCCAACGTCCTGACTTTC
TRBJ2-3	.	TRBV28	TRBD2	CASSRPSGPDTQYF	TGTGCCAGCAGCCGTCCTAGCGGACCAGATACGCAGTATTTT
TRBJ2-1	.	TRBV15	.	CATSSPGAPQRRGYYNEQFF	TGTGCCACCAGCAGCCCAGGGGCCCCACAGCGGAGGGGATACTACAATGAGCAGTTCTTC
TRBJ2-5	.	TRBV6-2/TRBV6-3	.	CASSYGQETQYF	TGTGCCAGCAGTTACGGCCAAGAGACCCAGTACTTC
TRBJ1-1	.	TRBV5-1	.	CASSLALGAPGNTEAFF	TGCGCCAGCAGCTTGGCCTTAGGGGCGCCAGGGAACACTGAAGCTTTCTTT
TRBJ2-3	.	TRBV3-1	.	CARSQGASGVGDTQYF	TGTGCCCGCAGCCAAGGGGCCAGCGGAGTGGGAGATACGCAGTATTTT
TRBJ2-2	.	TRBV25-1	.	CASSDPITGELFF	TGTGCCAGCAGTGATCCCATCACCGGGGAGCTGTTTTTT
TRBJ1-1	.	TRBV2	.	CASSVLRKNTEAFF	TGTGCCAGCAGTGTTCTCAGGAAGAACACTGAAGCTTTCTTT
TRBJ2-4	many	TRBV20-1	.	CSARVPAAKNIQYF	TGCAGTGCTAGGGTTCCGGCAGCCAAAAACATTCAGTACTTC
TRBJ2-1	many	TRBV29-1	.	CSVENRDEQFF	TGCAGCGTTGAAAACAGGGATGAGCAGTTCTTC
TRBJ2-1	.	TRBV10-3	TRBD2	CATHNPLAEGPNEQFF	TGTGCCACCCATAACCCCCTAGCGGAGGGGCCCAATGAGCAGTTCTTC
TRBJ2-7	few	TRBV10-3	.	CAISESPIRGPSYEQYF	TGTGCCATCAGTGAGTCCCCTATCAGGGGCCCTTCCTACGAGCAGTACTTC
TRBJ2-1	.	TRBV3-1	.	CASSHAGTWTSGQFF	TGTGCCAGCAGCCATGCCGGGACTTGGACATCGGGGCAGTTCTTC
TRBJ2-2	.	TRBV4-1	TRBD1	CASSPLPGTGGFGGELFF	TGCGCCAGCAGCCCCCTCCCCGGGACAGGGGGATTCGGCGGGGAGCTGTTTTTT
TRBJ2-7	.	TRBV5-6	.	CASSPQGFYEQYF	TGTGCCAGCAGCCCGCAGGGGTTCTACGAGCAGTACTTC
TRBJ2-5	.	TRBV28	.	CASSPGDGGRETQYF	TGTGCCAGCAGCCCGGGTGACGGAGGGAGAGAGACCCAGTACTTC
TRBJ2-7	few	TRBV6-5	.	CASITGAIYEQYF	TGTGCCAGCATTACCGGGGCGATCTACGAGCAGTACTTC
TRBJ1-1	.	TRBV6-5	TRBD1	CASSRQGSKDTEAFF	TGTGCCAGCAGCCGACAGGGGTCGAAGGACACTGAAGCTTTCTTT
TRBJ2-1	many	TRBV5-1	.	CASSLLGEQFF	TGCGCCAGCAGCTTGTTGGGTGAGCAGTTCTTC
TRBJ2-3	few	TRBV11-1	TRBD2	CASSLRTGGTTDTQYF	TGTGCCAGCAGCTTGAGGACGGGGGGAACCACAGATACGCAGTATTTT